Sequencing of this TCR beta chain was carried out in a study of T cells after yellow fever vaccination. Background on the study: Fractions of limited cellularity were prepared by means of SMART-Seq v4 Ultra Low Input. Findings and caveats of the study: Clones that expanded after primary vaccination mostly reappeared after the booster (approximately 96% CD4, 88% CD8).

The authors made TCR cDNA by 5'RACE template switching, adding a universal primer site and UMIs. One entry per CDR3 protein, called by TCRdb with MiXCR from the 5' RACE reads. The repertoire has roughly 310,000 distinct CDR3 sequences, around 3.6% of them found once; the top ten carry about 20%. This clonotype was observed at least ten times. Its antigen is not identified. The CDR3 is made up of 14 amino acids. Per germline, CDR1 SGHRS and CDR2 YFSETQ. J was trimmed by 3 bases and V by 2 bases; bases with no gene match: 2. V is TRBV5-1 and J is TRBJ2-3; 8 nucleotides agree with TRBD2. The sequenced sample was PBMCs, obtained on the day of the yellow fever booster vaccination. The TCR comes from a man in his late teens or twenties who received the YFV17D yellow fever vaccine. CDR3 nucleotides: TGCGCCAGCAGCTTTAGCGGGACGACAGATACGCAGTATTTT. Protein product: CASSFSGTTDTQYF. Using reference TRBV5-1 and TRBJ2-3 for the parts outside the CDR3, the full variable domain is KAGVTQTPRYLIKTRGQQVTLSCSPISGHRSVSWYQQTPGQGLQFLFEYFSETQRNKGNFPGRFSGRQFSNSRSEMNVSTLELGDSALYLCASSFSGTTDTQYFGPGTRLTVL.